The 26 T cell receptor beta chains below were found in one sample sequenced in a study of Graves' ophthalmopathy and Graves' hyperthyroidism. RNA transcripts provided the template for amplifying TCR beta CDR3 regions. An initial RT-PCR round employing HTBI primers preceded a second-round multiplex PCR. Each CDR3 protein gets one entry after TCRdb re-called the multiplex PCR reads with MiXCR. The sample includes a few hundred thousand distinct CDR3 sequences, approximately 18% seen only once; the top ten take 2% to 3%. Material: peripheral blood. All receptors come from an adult woman with stable Graves' hyperthyroidism.

In its sample, this clonotype was seen many times. CDR3 nucleotide sequence: TGTGCCATCAGTGAGAACCTGGTACAAGAGACCCAGTACTTC. Translated: CAISENLVQETQYF. The V and J genes are TRBV10-3 and TRBJ2-5; D ambiguous. CDR1 and CDR2 from the germline V gene are ENHRY and SYGVKD. V dropped 2 bases and J dropped 2 bases, with 9 bases sitting between them. CDR3 length: 14 amino acids.

This clonotype has at least ten counts. The chain has TRBV19 and TRBJ1-1; 8 bases map to TRBD1. CDR3 size: 13 residues. With 5 bases clipped from V and 7 bases from J, the junction kept 6 bases outside the gene matches. Germline CDR1 LNHDA, CDR2 SQIVND (reference sequence). CDR3 coding DNA: TGTGCCAGTAGTCTCAGGGGGCTGGGTGAAGCTTTCTTT. It yields the protein CASSLRGLGEAFF.

This clonotype was found many times. The V call is TRBV2, the J call TRBJ1-5, with a weak D call TRBD1 (5 bases). CDR3 length: 14 amino acids. CDR1 and CDR2 (germline): SNHLY, FYNNEI. V lost 8 bases, J lost 3 bases, and 14 bases lay in between. CDR3 in amino acids: CASSGPSFNQPQHF. The CDR3 DNA reads TGTGCCAGCTCGGGGCCTTCTTTCAATCAGCCCCAGCATTTT.

The CDR3 region has the DNA TGTGCCAGCGACGACAGGGCAATGTACGAGCAGTACTTC. Its protein product is CASDDRAMYEQYF. The chain combines TRBV6-1 with TRBJ2-7, with TRBD1 matching 7 bases. Germline lookup yields CDR1 MNHNS and CDR2 SASEGT. Trimming removed 8 bases from V and 4 bases from J; junction bases left unmatched: 8. The CDR3 extends over 13 amino acids.

This clonotype was counted many times. The chain recombines TRBV28 with TRBJ1-2; D gene ambiguous. V lost 1 base and J 4 bases, leaving 13 bases between the germline ends. This CDR3 has 15 amino acids. Per germline, CDR1 MDHEN and CDR2 SYDVKM. The CDR3 spells CASSLLVSPAYGYTF. The DNA for the CDR3 is TGTGCCAGCAGTTTATTAGTGTCGCCTGCCTATGGCTACACCTTC.

This clonotype came up once. The CDR3 nucleotides are TGTGCCAGCAGCCCGAAGGGATACGGGGCCTCCCTTAATTCACCCCTCCACTTT. It specifies CASSPKGYGASLNSPLHF. The chain uses TRBV7-9 and TRBJ1-6; perhaps TRBD1 as D (5 bases). CDR1 and CDR2 (germline): SEHNR, FQNEAQ (reference sequence). V was clipped by 5 bases and J by 6 bases, with 23 bases between them. CDR3 length: 18 residues.

The chain employs TRBV6-2 or TRBV6-3 and TRBJ2-5; the D gene is possibly TRBD2 (5 bases). Germline lookup yields CDR1 MNHEY and CDR2 SVGEGT. V was trimmed by 1 base and J by 2 bases, leaving 11 bases between them. The CDR3 sequence is 15 residues long. The CDR3 DNA sequence: TGTGCCAGCAGTTACTTAAATACTAGGCAAGAGACCCAGTACTTC. Amino acid sequence: CASSYLNTRQETQYF.

This clonotype was recorded at least ten times. This sequence joins TRBV27 and TRBJ2-7; 7 bases are a match to TRBD1. Germline V gene sequence: CDR1 MNHEY, CDR2 SMNVEV (reference sequence). V shed 6 bases and J 3 bases; nucleotides not matched to a gene: 14. The CDR3 runs to 16 residues. The CDR3 is CASSYLPGTAIYEQYF. The CDR3 region has the DNA TGTGCCAGCAGCTACCTTCCCGGGACAGCGATCTACGAGCAGTACTTC.

This clonotype was detected many times. This chain connects TRBV2 to TRBJ2-5; D call uncertain. This CDR3 comprises 13 residues. Germline loops: CDR1 SNHLY, CDR2 FYNNEI. The V end was cut by 2 bases, the J end by 5 bases, with 9 bases between. The CDR3 DNA reads as TGTGCCAGCAGTGAATATAGGGCGGAGACCCAGTACTTC. It yields the protein CASSEYRAETQYF.

A few counts support this clonotype. V is TRBV9 and J is TRBJ1-1; the D gene is possibly TRBD1 (6 bases). Trimming left V 4 bases short and J 0 bases short, with 25 bases between. This CDR3 is 19 amino acids long. Germline V lookup: CDR1 SGDLS, CDR2 YYNGEE. The DNA for the CDR3 is TGTGCCAGCAGCCCCAAAAGTGGGACACAAGGGCCCTTGAACACTGAAGCTTTCTTT. Amino acids: CASSPKSGTQGPLNTEAFF.

This clonotype appeared many times. The chain employs TRBV13 and TRBJ2-7; TRBD1 is a possible D gene (6 bases). CDR1 and CDR2 (germline): PRHDT, FYEKMQ (reference sequence). V lost 1 base to trimming and J lost 0 bases, with 16 bases between them. The CDR3 runs 17 residues. This CDR3 reads CASSLVGGDTPSYEQYF. The CDR3 nucleotides are TGTGCCAGCAGCTTAGTAGGTGGGGACACCCCCTCCTACGAGCAGTACTTC.

The chain links TRBV4-1 to TRBJ1-5; D possibly corresponds to TRBD1 (5 bases). The V and J ends lost 5 bases and 7 bases respectively, with 15 bases between them. CDR1 is MGHRA, CDR2 YSYEKL, per germline. The CDR3 consists of 14 residues. CDR3 sequence: CASSSSRGRQPQHF. CDR3 nucleotides: TGCGCCAGCAGCTCCTCAAGGGGTAGACAGCCCCAGCATTTT.

This clonotype was detected ten times or more. The rearrangement uses TRBV12-3 or TRBV12-4 and TRBJ1-2; TRBD1 matches at 10 bases. V trimming: 6 bases; J trimming: 3 bases; junction bases outside the gene matches: 7. There are 15 residues in the CDR3. Written as DNA, the CDR3 is TGTGCCAGCAGACCCGGACAGGGGGTAGACTATGGCTACACCTTC. This translates into CASRPGQGVDYGYTF.

This clonotype was recorded many times. The CDR3 region has the DNA TGTGCCAGCAGTCCCAGGGGGCTACGGCCCGGGGAGCTGTTTTTT. As protein: CASSPRGLRPGELFF. The genes are TRBV12-3 or TRBV12-4 and TRBJ2-2; 8 nucleotides line up with TRBD1. V lost 5 bases, J lost 6 bases, and 8 bases stayed unmatched. The CDR3 runs to 15 residues.

This clonotype has just a few counts. The chain couples TRBV19 to TRBJ2-6; D is possibly TRBD1 (5 bases). Per germline, CDR1 LNHDA and CDR2 SQIVND (reference sequence). There are 17 residues in the CDR3. The V and J ends lost 3 bases and 4 bases respectively, with 16 bases between them. In DNA form, the CDR3 reads TGTGCCAGTAGTATGGGTGGGGCGCTCCGAGGGGCCAACGTCCTGACTTTC. It specifies CASSMGGALRGANVLTF.

J is TRBJ1-5 and V is TRBV6-1; no definite D call. The V end was cut by 10 bases, the J end by 0 bases, with 10 bases between. This CDR3 region has 13 residues. Germline-derived CDR1 and CDR2 are MNHNS and SASEGT. CDR3 loop: CATQTYSNQPQHF. DNA for the CDR3: TGTGCCACCCAGACTTATAGCAATCAGCCCCAGCATTTT.

This clonotype was observed at least ten times. The rearrangement links TRBV28 to TRBJ1-2; D possibly corresponds to TRBD1 (5 bases). V lost 5 bases, J lost 2 bases, and 12 bases lay in between. From germline, CDR1 is MDHEN and CDR2 SYDVKM. This CDR3 comprises 14 residues. The CDR3 DNA reads as TGTGCCAGCAGTCTGGGACGCGGGAACTATGGCTACACCTTC. Residues: CASSLGRGNYGYTF.

In this sample, this clonotype turned up a few times. A read error may be the cause here, since a much bigger clone is one base away. This rearrangement joins TRBV7-9 to TRBJ2-5, with D perhaps matching TRBD1 (5 bases). CDR1 is SEHNR, CDR2 FQNEAQ, per germline (reference sequence). CDR3 length: 17 amino acids. The CDR3 DNA follows: TGTGCCAGCAGCTCATATCTAGGATCCAGGGCAGGAGAGACCAAGTACTTC. It is translated as CASSSYLGSRAGETKYF. The full variable domain, completed using reference TRBV7-9 and TRBJ2-5, is DTGVSQNPRHKITKRGQNVTFRCDPISEHNRLYWYRQTLGQGPEFLTYFQNEAQLEKSRLLSDRFSAERPKGSFSTLEIQRTEQGDSAMYLCASSSYLGSRAGETKYFGPGTRLLVL.

This clonotype was picked up many times. V usage is TRBV2 and J usage is TRBJ1-5, with 7 bases matching TRBD1. This CDR3 has 13 amino acids. The V segment lost 5 bases and the J segment 7 bases; nucleotides outside the gene matches: 5. Germline V gene lookup returns CDR1 SNHLY and CDR2 FYNNEI. Here the CDR3 DNA reads TGTGCCAGCAGTCTTGACAGGGAACAGCCCCAGCATTTT. This encodes CASSLDREQPQHF. Filled out from reference TRBV2 and TRBJ1-5, the complete variable domain reads EPEVTQTPSHQVTQMGQEVILRCVPISNHLYFYWYRQILGQKVEFLVSFYNNEISEKSEIFDDQFSVERPDGSNFTLKIRSTKLEDSAMYFCASSLDREQPQHFGDGTRLSIL.

This clonotype has a count of ten or more. The rearrangement links TRBV12-3 or TRBV12-4 to TRBJ1-1, with D possibly being TRBD1 (6 bases). V was trimmed by 3 bases and J by 5 bases, leaving 16 bases between them. The CDR3 sequence is 15 residues long. The CDR3 region has the DNA TGTGCCAGCAGTTTTCTGTCAAACCAGGGGACTGAAGCTTTCTTT. It codes for CASSFLSNQGTEAFF.

This clonotype was picked up many times. The chain couples TRBV2 to TRBJ1-5, with 7 bases that match TRBD1. Losses at the gene ends were 5 bases for V and 11 bases for J; bases not matched to a gene: 12. In germline, CDR1 is SNHLY, CDR2 FYNNEI. The length of the CDR3 is 14 residues. CDR3: CASSQGGPVAAQHF. The CDR3 bases are TGTGCCAGCAGTCAAGGGGGCCCGGTCGCAGCCCAGCATTTT.

This clonotype came up many times. V is TRBV7-9 and J is TRBJ1-1, with 8 bases aligning to TRBD1. The CDR3 has 13 residues. V lost 5 bases, J lost 8 bases, and 7 bases stayed unmatched. Germline CDR1 is SEHNR and CDR2 is FQNEAQ (reference sequence). This CDR3 reads CASSLLDRGEAFF. As DNA, the CDR3 is TGTGCCAGCAGCCTTCTTGACAGGGGCGAAGCTTTCTTT.

Turning to this clonotype: This may arise from a read error, as a much more abundant clone is one base away. J is TRBJ1-1 and V is TRBV30, with D possibly TRBD1 on 6 matching bases. The CDR3 spans 13 residues. Germline values: CDR1 GTSNPN, CDR2 SVGIG (reference sequence). This CDR3 is CAWSVRLGAEACF. The CDR3 region has the DNA TGTGCCTGGAGTGTACGACTGGGGGCTGAAGCTTGCTTT.

This clonotype was detected many times. The gene calls are TRBV12-3 or TRBV12-4 and TRBJ2-7; D may be TRBD1 (6 bases). The CDR3 loop spans 17 amino acids. V dropped 0 bases and J dropped 3 bases, with 18 bases sitting between them. The CDR3 sequence: CASSLATSVDSYYEQYF. The CDR3 coding sequence is TGTGCCAGCAGTTTAGCCACTTCGGTGGACAGCTACTACGAGCAGTACTTC.

This clonotype was observed at least ten times. V usage is TRBV7-9 and J usage is TRBJ1-6; TRBD1 aligns across 9 bases. The CDR3 sequence is 16 residues long. Germline CDR1 is SEHNR and CDR2 is FQNEAQ (reference sequence). V dropped 5 bases and J dropped 7; count of bases not matched to a gene: 9. The CDR3 DNA is TGTGCCAGCAGCCCAGCCGGGACAGGGCGGAATTCACCCCTCCACTTT. Protein sequence: CASSPAGTGRNSPLHF.

At least ten counts were recorded for this clonotype. The chain carries TRBV7-2 and TRBJ1-6, with 7 bases that match TRBD1. The germline V gene encodes CDR1 SGHTA and CDR2 FQGNSA. After removal of 5 bases from V and 6 bases from J, the junction contained 7 bases not matched to a gene. The CDR3 is 15 residues long. In nucleotides, the CDR3 is TGTGCCAGCAGCCTAGGGGGCGGGGGTAATTCACCCCTCCACTTT. It yields the protein CASSLGGGGNSPLHF.